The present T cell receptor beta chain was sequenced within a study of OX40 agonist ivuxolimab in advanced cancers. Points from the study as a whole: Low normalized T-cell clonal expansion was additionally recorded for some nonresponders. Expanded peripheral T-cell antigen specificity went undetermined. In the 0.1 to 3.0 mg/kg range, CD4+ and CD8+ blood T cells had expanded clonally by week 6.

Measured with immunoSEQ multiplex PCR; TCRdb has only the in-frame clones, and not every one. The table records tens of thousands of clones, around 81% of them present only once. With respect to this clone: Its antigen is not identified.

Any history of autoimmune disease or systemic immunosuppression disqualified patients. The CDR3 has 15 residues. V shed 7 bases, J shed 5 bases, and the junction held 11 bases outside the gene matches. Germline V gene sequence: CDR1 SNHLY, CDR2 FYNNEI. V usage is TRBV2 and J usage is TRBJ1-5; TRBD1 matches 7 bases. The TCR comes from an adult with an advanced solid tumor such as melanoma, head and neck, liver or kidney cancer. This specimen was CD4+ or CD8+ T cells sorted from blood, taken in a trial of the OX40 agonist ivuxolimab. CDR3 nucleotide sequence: TGTGCCAGCATCCTCTCCCGGGACAGTTATCAGCCCCAGCATTTT. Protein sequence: CASILSRDSYQPQHF.